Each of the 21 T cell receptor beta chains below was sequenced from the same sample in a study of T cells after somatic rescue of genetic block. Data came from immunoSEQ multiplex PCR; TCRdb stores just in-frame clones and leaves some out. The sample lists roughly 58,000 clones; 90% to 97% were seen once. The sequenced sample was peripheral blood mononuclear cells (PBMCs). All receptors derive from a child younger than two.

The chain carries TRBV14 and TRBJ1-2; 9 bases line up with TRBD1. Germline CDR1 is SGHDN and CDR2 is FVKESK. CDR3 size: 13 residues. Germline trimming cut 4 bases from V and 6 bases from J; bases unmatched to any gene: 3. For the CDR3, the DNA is TGTGCCAGCAGCCCGGGGACAGGGAATGGCTACACCTTC. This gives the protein CASSPGTGNGYTF.

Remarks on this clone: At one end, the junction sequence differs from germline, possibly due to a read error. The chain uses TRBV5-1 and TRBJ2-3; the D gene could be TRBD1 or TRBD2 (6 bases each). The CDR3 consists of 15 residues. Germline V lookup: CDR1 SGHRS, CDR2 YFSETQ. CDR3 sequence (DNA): TGCGCCAGCAGCTTGGAAGTAGGGGGGAAGGATAAGCAGTATTTT. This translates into CASSLEVGGKDKQYF.

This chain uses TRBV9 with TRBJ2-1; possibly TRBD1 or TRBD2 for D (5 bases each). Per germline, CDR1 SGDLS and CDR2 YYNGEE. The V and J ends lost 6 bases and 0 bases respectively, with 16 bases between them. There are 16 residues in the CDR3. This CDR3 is CASIPGWGSSYNEQFF. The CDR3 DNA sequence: TGTGCCAGCATCCCGGGGTGGGGGAGCTCCTACAATGAGCAGTTCTTC.

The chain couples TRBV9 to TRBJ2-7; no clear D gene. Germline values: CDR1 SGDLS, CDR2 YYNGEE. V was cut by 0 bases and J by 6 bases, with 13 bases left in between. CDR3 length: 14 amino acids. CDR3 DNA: TGTGCCAGCAGCGTAGGTCTCGATCGCACCGAGCAGTACTTC. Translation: CASSVGLDRTEQYF.

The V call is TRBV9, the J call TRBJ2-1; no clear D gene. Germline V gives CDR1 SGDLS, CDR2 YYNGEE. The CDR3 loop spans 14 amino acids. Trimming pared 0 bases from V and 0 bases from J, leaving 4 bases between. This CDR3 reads CASSVAGSYNEQFF. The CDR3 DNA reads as TGTGCCAGCAGCGTAGCGGGCTCCTACAATGAGCAGTTCTTC.

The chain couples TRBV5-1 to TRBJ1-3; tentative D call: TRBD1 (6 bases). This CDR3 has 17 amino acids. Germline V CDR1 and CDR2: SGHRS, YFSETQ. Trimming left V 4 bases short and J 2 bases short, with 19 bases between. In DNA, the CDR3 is TGCGCCAGCAGCCGGAGGACAGTACAGCGCCCTGGAAACACCATATATTTT. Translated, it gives CASSRRTVQRPGNTIYF.

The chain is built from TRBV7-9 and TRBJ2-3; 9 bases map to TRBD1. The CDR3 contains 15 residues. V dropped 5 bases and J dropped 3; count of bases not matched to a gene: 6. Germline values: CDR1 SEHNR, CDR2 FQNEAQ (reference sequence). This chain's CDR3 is CASSNRGLGTDTQYF. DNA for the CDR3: TGTGCCAGCAGCAACAGGGGGCTAGGGACAGATACGCAGTATTTT.

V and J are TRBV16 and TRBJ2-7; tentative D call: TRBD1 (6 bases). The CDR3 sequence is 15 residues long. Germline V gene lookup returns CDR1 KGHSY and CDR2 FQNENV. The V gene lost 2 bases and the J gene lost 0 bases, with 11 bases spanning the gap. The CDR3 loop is CASSQTRTVSYEQYF. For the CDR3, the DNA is TGTGCCAGCAGCCAAACCCGGACAGTCTCCTACGAGCAGTACTTC.

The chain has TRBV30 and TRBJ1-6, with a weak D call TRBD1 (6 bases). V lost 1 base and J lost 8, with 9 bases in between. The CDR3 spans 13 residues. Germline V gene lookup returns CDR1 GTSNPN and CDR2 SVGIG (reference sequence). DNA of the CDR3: TGTGCCTGGAGTGAGGGGGGAGATTCACCCCTCCACTTT. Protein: CAWSEGGDSPLHF.

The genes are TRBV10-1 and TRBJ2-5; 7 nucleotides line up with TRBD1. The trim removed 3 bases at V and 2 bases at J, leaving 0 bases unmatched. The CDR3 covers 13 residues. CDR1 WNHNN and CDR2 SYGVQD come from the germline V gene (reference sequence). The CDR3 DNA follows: TGCGCCAGCAGTGACAGGGGGCAAGAGACCCAGTACTTC. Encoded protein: CASSDRGQETQYF.

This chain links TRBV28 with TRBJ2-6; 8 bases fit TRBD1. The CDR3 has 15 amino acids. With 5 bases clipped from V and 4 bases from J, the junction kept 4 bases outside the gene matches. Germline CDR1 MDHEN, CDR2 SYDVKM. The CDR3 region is CASSLTGGGANVLTF. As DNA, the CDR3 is TGTGCCAGCAGTCTAACAGGGGGAGGGGCCAACGTCCTGACTTTC.

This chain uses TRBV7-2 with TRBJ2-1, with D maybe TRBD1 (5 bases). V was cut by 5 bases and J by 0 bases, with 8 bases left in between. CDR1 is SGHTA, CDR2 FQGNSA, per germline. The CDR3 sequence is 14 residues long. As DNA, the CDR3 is TGTGCCAGCAGCCCCAGGGCCTCCTACAATGAGCAGTTCTTC. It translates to CASSPRASYNEQFF.

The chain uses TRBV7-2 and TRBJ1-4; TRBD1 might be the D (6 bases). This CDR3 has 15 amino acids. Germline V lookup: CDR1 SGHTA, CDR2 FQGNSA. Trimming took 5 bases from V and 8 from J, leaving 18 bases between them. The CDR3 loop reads CASSPPQGVGEKLFF. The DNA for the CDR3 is TGTGCCAGCAGCCCCCCACAGGGAGTTGGCGAAAAACTGTTTTTT.

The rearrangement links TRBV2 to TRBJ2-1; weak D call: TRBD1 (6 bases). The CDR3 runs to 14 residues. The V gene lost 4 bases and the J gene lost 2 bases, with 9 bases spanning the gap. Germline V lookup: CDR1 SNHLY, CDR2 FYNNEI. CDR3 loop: CASSGGDTYNEQFF. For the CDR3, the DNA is TGTGCCAGCAGTGGAGGGGACACCTACAATGAGCAGTTCTTC.

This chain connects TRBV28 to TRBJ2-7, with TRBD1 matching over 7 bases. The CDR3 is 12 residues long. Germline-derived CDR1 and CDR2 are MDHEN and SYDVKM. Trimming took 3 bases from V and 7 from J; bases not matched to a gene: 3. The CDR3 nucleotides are TGTGCCAGCAGTTTCAGGGGGACGGAGCAGTACTTC. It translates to CASSFRGTEQYF.

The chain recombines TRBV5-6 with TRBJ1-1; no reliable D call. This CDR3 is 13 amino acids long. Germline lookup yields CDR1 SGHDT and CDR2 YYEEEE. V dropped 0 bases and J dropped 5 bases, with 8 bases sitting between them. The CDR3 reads CASSLGARTEAFF. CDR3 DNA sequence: TGTGCCAGCAGCTTGGGGGCGCGGACTGAAGCTTTCTTT.

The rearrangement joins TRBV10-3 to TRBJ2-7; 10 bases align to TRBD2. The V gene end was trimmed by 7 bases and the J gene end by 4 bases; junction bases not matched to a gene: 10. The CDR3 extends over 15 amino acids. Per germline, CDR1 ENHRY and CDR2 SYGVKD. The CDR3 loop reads CAINSVAGGLYEQYF. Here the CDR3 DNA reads TGTGCCATCAATTCGGTAGCGGGAGGCCTGTACGAGCAGTACTTC.

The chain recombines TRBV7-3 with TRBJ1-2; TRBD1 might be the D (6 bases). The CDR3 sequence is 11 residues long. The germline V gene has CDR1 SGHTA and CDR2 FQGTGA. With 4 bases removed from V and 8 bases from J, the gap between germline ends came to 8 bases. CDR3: CASSSGHGYTF. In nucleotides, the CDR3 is TGTGCCAGCAGCTCGGGACACGGCTACACCTTC.

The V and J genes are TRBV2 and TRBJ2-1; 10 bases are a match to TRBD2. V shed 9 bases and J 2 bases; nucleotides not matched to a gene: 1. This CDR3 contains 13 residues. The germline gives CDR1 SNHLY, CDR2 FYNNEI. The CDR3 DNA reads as TGTGCCAGGAGCGGGAGGGCCTACAATGAGCAGTTCTTC. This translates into CARSGRAYNEQFF. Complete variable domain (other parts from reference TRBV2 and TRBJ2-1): EPEVTQTPSHQVTQMGQEVILRCVPISNHLYFYWYRQILGQKVEFLVSFYNNEISEKSEIFDDQFSVERPDGSNFTLKIRSTKLEDSAMYFCARSGRAYNEQFFGPGTRLTVL.

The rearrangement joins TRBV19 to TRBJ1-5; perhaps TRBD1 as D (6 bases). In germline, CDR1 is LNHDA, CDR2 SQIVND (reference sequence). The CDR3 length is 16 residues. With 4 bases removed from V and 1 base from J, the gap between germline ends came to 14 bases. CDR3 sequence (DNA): TGTGCCAGTAGTAGAAGTTGGGGGGCAAGCAATCAGCCCCAGCATTTT. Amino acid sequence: CASSRSWGASNQPQHF.

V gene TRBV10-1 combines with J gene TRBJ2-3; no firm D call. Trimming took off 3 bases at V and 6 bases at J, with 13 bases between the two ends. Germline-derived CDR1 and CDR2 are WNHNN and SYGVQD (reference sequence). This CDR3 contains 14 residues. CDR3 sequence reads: CASSESDGIDTQYF. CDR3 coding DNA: TGCGCCAGCAGTGAAAGCGACGGTATCGATACGCAGTATTTT.